This T cell receptor (beta chain) was identified in a study of vaccination and CD4 T cells after COVID-19. In the study overall: As a positive control, some control cultures were given a CEFX pool, while others were given an HIV-1 Nef pool or no peptide.

The V gene lost 3 bases and the J gene lost 4 bases, with 12 bases spanning the gap. CDR1 and CDR2 (germline): DFQATT, SNEGSKA (reference sequence). The CDR3 is 14 amino acids. As regards this clonotype: What it binds is not known.

The treatment denotes: approximately 9-day PBMC culture with coronavirus spike peptide pools or control peptides (ViraFEST assay). Cultured CD4+ T-cell DNA underwent Oncomine TCR Beta short-read sequencing. One entry per CDR3 protein, called by TCRdb with MiXCR from the PCR reads. The sample carries about 25,000 distinct CDR3 sequences, about half recorded once. The receptor was isolated from a human donor who had recovered from COVID-19. The V and J genes are TRBV20-1 and TRBJ2-2; TRBD1 is a possible D gene (6 bases). The sequencing sample was made of CD4+ T cells from blood, cultured in vitro. The CDR3 spells CSARGASGTGELFF. The CDR3 nucleotides are TGCAGTGCTAGGGGGGCGTCGGGCACCGGGGAGCTGTTTTTT.